This T cell receptor beta chain was identified during a study of cytomegalovirus exposure and HLA in healthy donors (dated 2017 in TCRdb). Regarding the complete study: According to an earlier analysis of a few hundred of the donors, about 180 million T cells yielded some 110 million unique TCR beta sequences and 276 Gb of sequence data. Donor age, sex, ethnicity and CMV serostatus were collected together with the repertoire data. The study aimed to test whether signatures of past pathogen exposure could be identified by cataloging public T cell receptors. HLA typing included class I and class II loci at four-digit resolution. The T cell repertoires of around 730 subjects were profiled by immunosequencing and related to cytomegalovirus serostatus. Among under 450 genotyped donors of the cohort, an average of approximately 230,000 unique TCR beta nucleotide sequences were sequenced per donor, roughly 20% of them non-productive. In an earlier analysis of roughly 600 of the donors, high-throughput TCR beta sequencing was used to judge whether each TCR beta V gene segment behaved as functional or pseudogenic. In a later genetic analysis, genome-wide SNP genotypes for about three fifths of the roughly 670 donors were used, and that subset was treated as a discovery cohort. Roughly 300 gigabases of sequencing data and tens of millions of unique TCR sequences were included in an early release covering 550 to 800 HLA-typed donors. The number of typed donors differed by locus: roughly 629-630 for A, B, C, DRB1 and DQB1; approximately 530 for DQA1; some 610 for DPA1; and 450 to 480 for DPB1. To predict cytomegalovirus infection status, the study brought together high-throughput TCR immunosequencing, statistical association of individual TCRs with disease status, and machine learning. About five DR-DQ haplotypes were treated as single units for association and clustering because of strong linkage in the cohort. A separate validation cohort of 90 to 150 different subjects was used in addition to the approximately 640-subject first cohort. Of the approximately 370 genotyped donors, roughly 76% were placed in the genetic ancestry cluster associated with self-reported Caucasian donors. A later analysis re-analyzed previously published TCR beta repertoires from about 600 donors and added high-resolution HLA genotyping to study TCR occurrence patterns. In the later analysis, no new phenotypic data were used to find candidate immune exposures; instead, reliance was placed on TCR beta sequences and their occurrence across donors. All discovery cohort repertoires had been generated on a single sequencing platform.

In regard to this clone: Its antigen is not yet known. Base qualities are not recorded, but no much larger clone differs from it by a single base.

The full study reports these points: An earlier analysis of approximately 590 of the donors showed that most TCR beta V segments appeared in productive rearrangements either about 87% or about 30% of the time, which broadly matched IMGT annotations. A further reported finding was that TCR beta sequences accurately predicted the HLA-A and HLA-B alleles for most subjects in the first cohort. In a later analysis, most CMV-associated TCR beta chains were found to appear HLA-restricted, with HLA associations seemingly driven largely by CMV exposure. A cluster of highly shared sequence variants was judged likely to be a technical artifact of the sequencing pipeline. A later analysis reported that several top co-occurrence clusters appeared linked to parvovirus B19, influenza, CMV and Epstein-Barr virus. The cohort was sequenced for TCR beta chains only, and without alpha or paired-chain data the features that could be detected were limited. Because counts were too low, about 15 rarely observed V segments, including chromosome 9 orphons, were left out of the earlier analysis of about 500 of the donors. The presence/absence analyses assumed that sequencing depth was roughly uniform across donors, and that assumption may not be true. In a later analysis, HLA-associated TCR beta chains showed more clonal expansion and lower generation probabilities than non-associated chains that were equally common. When HLA alleles, especially DR and DQ, strongly co-occurred, TCR associations were difficult to assign to individual alleles. Correlated functional status among segregating V segments might be attributable to linkage disequilibrium, but an unknown experimental factor could not be ruled out. The classifier was reported to diagnose cytomegalovirus status with high specificity and sensitivity in both the original and validation cohorts. Compared with the 666-donor mean, donors in an Asian-associated ancestry cluster had fewer N-insertions in productive TCRs, according to a later genetic analysis. An association between a missense DCLRE1C variant and V-gene and J-gene trimming of TCR beta chains was found in a later genetic analysis and replicated in an independent cohort. A later analysis associated some 17,000 TCR beta sequences with specific HLA alleles at a false discovery rate of 0.05. According to the authors, the approach could potentially be generalized to other disease states and immunological phenotypes. In vitro tests confirmed that three of the cytomegalovirus-associated TCR beta chains recognize cytomegalovirus antigens. Because HLA typing was unavailable for some donors at each locus, only the typed subset was used in association tests. The study listed 150 to 200 TCR beta chains as associated with cytomegalovirus. Across donors, most TCR sequences were observed very rarely, whereas some public TCRs were present in many individuals. The only immune exposure information available for the cohort was CMV serostatus. A later analysis found that TCR association rates varied across HLA loci, with DRB1 alleles showing the most associated TCRs and HLA-C alleles the fewest.

The cohort comprised some 680 healthy bone marrow donors. At the time of sampling, every cohort member was nominally healthy, though immune exposures that went unrecorded were likely present. The donor tested CMV seropositive and was one of the 289 seropositive cohort members. A peripheral blood sample was collected from each donor, and TCR beta sequencing was performed on peripheral blood mononuclear cells. The Qiagen DNeasy Blood Extraction Kit was used to extract genomic DNA from the blood cell samples. Preparation of the library involved the immunoSEQ multiplex PCR assay. The multiplex PCR relied on a mix of 60 forward primers for TCR Vbeta segments and 13 reverse primers for TCR Jbeta segments. The CDR3 region of rearranged TCR beta genes was amplified from genomic DNA with a multiplex PCR assay. Amplified TCR beta libraries were sequenced as 87-base-pair reads on the Illumina HiSeq System. As for the original processing: In a later analysis, some 80 million unique TCR beta chains were counted across the roughly 670 repertoires, and roughly 10 million of these chains were shared by at least two donors. Raw reads were error-corrected and collapsed into unique sequences with a nearest-neighbor algorithm that merged closely related sequences to remove PCR and sequencing errors. To assign V, D and J gene segments, CDR3 sequences were aligned to IMGT reference sequences. Each retained sequence needed at least a six-nucleotide match to both a V gene segment and a J gene segment. A rearrangement was called productive if the CDR3 had no stop codons and remained in frame with V and J, and every other rearrangement was called non-productive. CDR3 was defined according to IMGT convention as the region running from the second conserved V-encoded cysteine to the conserved J-encoded phenylalanine. The earlier analysis of 587 of the donors excluded sequences that lacked an unambiguous match to a single V gene segment. An earlier analysis of 587 of the donors called V segments functional above 56.7% productive rearrangements and segregating when the between-donor standard deviation exceeded 5%. To diagnose cytomegalovirus status from the catalog of TCR beta chain sequences, a statistical classification framework was built. V and J gene assignment, in a later analysis, came from comparing TCR nucleotide sequences with IMGT/GENE-DB human TR gene sequences. Using the TCRdist pipeline, a later analysis assigned CDR3 sequences along with most-parsimonious VDJ recombination scenarios. In a later analysis, each TCR beta chain was defined by its CDR3 amino acid sequence together with its V-gene family, and reads lacking a unique V-gene family were excluded. In a later analysis, around 650 highly shared, low-generation-probability nucleotide sequences were removed to address suspected cross-contamination and a sequencing artifact. For each public chain, a later analysis derived a clonal expansion index from normalized ranks of inferred template counts within each repertoire. In a later analysis, generation probabilities were computed using a VDJ recombination model fitted to out-of-frame rearrangements, and the results were checked against IGoR. A later analysis scored TCR-TCR, TCR-HLA and TCR-CMV co-occurrence with hypergeometric tests, applying a repertoire-size bias correction to TCR pairs. To estimate false discovery rates, a later analysis permuted the HLA or CMV assignments 20 times. In a later analysis, co-occurring TCRs were grouped using DBSCAN, with TCRdist sequence similarity added in when clustering inside HLA-allele-positive subsets. For co-occurrence clustering, repertoires with fewer than 30,000 or more than 120,000 public chains were excluded, along with 5 or 6 repertoires with anomalous nucleotide sharing. TCRdb holds this immuneACCESS table with in-frame rearrangements only. Some clones are missing; in checked studies, unresolved V genes explain under half, and the rest has no known cause. D and trimming come from the DNA, and the V and J calls and clone size come from that table. In all, the sample holds around 97,000 clones, and around 76% of those were seen once. The top ten hold 10% of the sample.

The clonotype originates from a woman between 18 and 29 years old in good health and CMV-seropositive. Sequenced input: PBMCs.

At the DNA level, the sequence is TGTGCCAGCAGTTACTCCCTAGGAAACTACGAGCAGTACTTC. This sequence encodes CASSYSLGNYEQYF. This chain is built from TRBV6-5 and TRBJ2-7; the D gene cannot be resolved reliably. The CDR3 contains 14 residues, cysteine and phenylalanine counted. CDR3 DNA only is kept here, 42 bases in frame from base 1. The germline V gene supplies CDR1 MNHEY and CDR2 SVGAGI. Deletion took 0 bases off V and 3 bases off J, with a span of 9 bases between the germline ends.